This record covers a single T cell receptor (beta chain). V gave up 7 bases and J gave up 1 base, with 10 bases separating them. This CDR3 has 13 amino acids. Germline CDR1 is LNHDA and CDR2 is SQIVND (reference sequence). The data were taken from a study of memory CD4+ T cells and cytomegalovirus serostatus. Sequencing was performed with immunoSEQ multiplex PCR; in TCRdb, only in-frame clones are kept and a portion is missing. The sample comprises around 45,000 clones, under 80% of which are singletons, and approximately 0.58% rests with the top ten. Single viable CD3+CD4+CD8-CD45RO+ cells were sorted as the memory CD4+ T cells.

The J gene is TRBJ1-2, the V gene TRBV19; D is undetermined. This receptor was identified in an adult in good health and CMV-seronegative. The sequenced sample consisted of memory CD4+ T cells from blood. In nucleotides, the CDR3 is TGTGCCAGTACCCAATTGGATAACTATGGCTACACCTTC. Amino acids: CASTQLDNYGYTF.